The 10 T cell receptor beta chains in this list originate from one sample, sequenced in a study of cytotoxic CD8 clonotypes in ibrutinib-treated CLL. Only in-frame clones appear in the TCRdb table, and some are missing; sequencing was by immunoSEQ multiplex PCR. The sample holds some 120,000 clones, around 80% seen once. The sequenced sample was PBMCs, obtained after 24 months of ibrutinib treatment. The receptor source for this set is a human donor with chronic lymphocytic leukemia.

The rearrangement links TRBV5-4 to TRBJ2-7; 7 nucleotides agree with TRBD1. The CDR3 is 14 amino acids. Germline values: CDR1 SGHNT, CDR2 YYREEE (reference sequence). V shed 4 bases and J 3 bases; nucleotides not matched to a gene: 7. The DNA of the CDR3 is TGTGCCAGCAGCGCGTCGGACAGGCTCTACGAGCAGTACTTC. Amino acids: CASSASDRLYEQYF.

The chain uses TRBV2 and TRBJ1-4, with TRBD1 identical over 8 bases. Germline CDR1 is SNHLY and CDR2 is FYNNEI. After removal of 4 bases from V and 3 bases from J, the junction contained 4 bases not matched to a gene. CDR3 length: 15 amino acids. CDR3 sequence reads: CASSGTGFSNEKLFF. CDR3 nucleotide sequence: TGTGCCAGCAGTGGGACAGGGTTTTCTAATGAAAAACTGTTTTTT.

The CDR3 DNA follows: TGTGCCAGCAGTCCGCGGACAGCGTATGAAGCTTTCTTT. Translation: CASSPRTAYEAFF. The genes are TRBV6-5 and TRBJ1-1, with D possibly TRBD1 on 6 matching bases. Trimming removed 5 bases from V and 7 bases from J, with 14 bases in between. This CDR3 is built from 13 residues. CDR1 MNHEY and CDR2 SVGAGI come from the germline V gene.

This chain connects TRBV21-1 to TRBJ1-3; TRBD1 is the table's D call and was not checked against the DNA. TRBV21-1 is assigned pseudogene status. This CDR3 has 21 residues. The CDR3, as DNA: TGTGCCAGCGAAAGCCTTAAGAACGGACAGGGCACCCTTGTCCGATCAAACACCATATATTTT. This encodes CASESLKNGQGTLVRSNTIYF.

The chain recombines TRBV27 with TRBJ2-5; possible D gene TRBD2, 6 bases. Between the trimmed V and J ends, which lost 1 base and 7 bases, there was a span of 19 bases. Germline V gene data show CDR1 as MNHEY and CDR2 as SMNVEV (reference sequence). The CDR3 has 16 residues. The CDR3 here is CASSLFSGGQIGTQYF. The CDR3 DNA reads TGTGCCAGCAGTTTATTTTCTGGAGGGCAGATAGGGACCCAGTACTTC.

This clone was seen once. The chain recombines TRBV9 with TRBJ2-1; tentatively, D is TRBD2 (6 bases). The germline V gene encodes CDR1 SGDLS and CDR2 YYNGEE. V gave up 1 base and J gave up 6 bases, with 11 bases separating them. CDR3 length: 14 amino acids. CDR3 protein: CASSVRPGGNEQFF. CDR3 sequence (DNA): TGTGCCAGCAGCGTAAGGCCCGGGGGCAATGAGCAGTTCTTC.

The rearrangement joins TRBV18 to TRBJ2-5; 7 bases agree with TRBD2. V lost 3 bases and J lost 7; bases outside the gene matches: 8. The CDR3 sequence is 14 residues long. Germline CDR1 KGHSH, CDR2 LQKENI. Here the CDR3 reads CASSPGTTIGTQYF. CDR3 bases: TGTGCCAGCTCACCCGGGACTACAATAGGGACCCAGTACTTC.

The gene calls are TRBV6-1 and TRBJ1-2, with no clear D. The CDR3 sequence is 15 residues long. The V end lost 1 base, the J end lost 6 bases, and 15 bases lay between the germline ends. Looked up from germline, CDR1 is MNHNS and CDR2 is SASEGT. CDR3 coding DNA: TGTGCCAGCAGTGAAGAAGTTGCCAGTCTGGATGGCTACACCTTC. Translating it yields CASSEEVASLDGYTF.

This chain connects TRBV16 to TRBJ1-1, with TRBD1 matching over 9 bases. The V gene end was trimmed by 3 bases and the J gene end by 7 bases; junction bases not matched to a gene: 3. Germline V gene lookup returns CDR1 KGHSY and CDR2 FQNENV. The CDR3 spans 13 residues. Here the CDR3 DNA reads TGTGCCAGCAGCCATGGGACAGGGAATGAAGCTTTCTTT. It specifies CASSHGTGNEAFF.

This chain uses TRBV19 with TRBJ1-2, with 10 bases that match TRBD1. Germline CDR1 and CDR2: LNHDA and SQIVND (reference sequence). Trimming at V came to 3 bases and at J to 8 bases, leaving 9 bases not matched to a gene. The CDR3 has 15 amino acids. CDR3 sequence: CASSIRGTGVGGYTF. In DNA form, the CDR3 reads TGTGCCAGTAGTATCCGAGGGACAGGGGTAGGGGGCTACACCTTC.